The 24 T cell receptor beta chains presented below share a single source sample, sequenced in a study of OX40 agonist ivuxolimab in advanced cancers. Method: immunoSEQ multiplex PCR; TCRdb's copy keeps in-frame clones and lacks some. The sample shows about 44,000 clones, around 90% of them seen only once. This specimen was CD4+ or CD8+ T cells sorted from blood, taken in a trial of the OX40 agonist ivuxolimab. These receptors were taken from an adult with an advanced solid tumor such as melanoma, head and neck, liver or kidney cancer.

The chain couples TRBV4-3 to TRBJ1-4; D remains ambiguous. Trimming pared 1 base from V and 7 bases from J, leaving 13 bases between. The CDR3 contains 15 residues. CDR1 and CDR2 from the germline V gene are LGHNA and YSLEER. The CDR3 is CASSQVRTVAEKLFF. As DNA, the CDR3 is TGCGCCAGCAGCCAAGTCAGAACGGTAGCTGAAAAACTGTTTTTT.

The chain uses TRBV27 and TRBJ1-1, with no clear D. The CDR3 sequence is 13 residues long. The germline V gene encodes CDR1 MNHEY and CDR2 SMNVEV (reference sequence). V shed 4 bases and J shed 4 bases, with 10 bases lying between them. CDR3 bases: TGTGCCAGCAGTTCAGGCCTGGGCACTGAAGCTTTCTTT. Its translation is CASSSGLGTEAFF.

This chain connects TRBV4-1 to TRBJ2-2; 7 nucleotides agree with TRBD2. The germline gives CDR1 MGHRA, CDR2 YSYEKL. The CDR3 loop spans 15 amino acids. V dropped 2 bases and J dropped 5; count of bases not matched to a gene: 5. The CDR3 here is CASSQLGGRTGELFF. The CDR3 bases are TGCGCCAGCAGCCAACTCGGGGGGAGGACCGGGGAGCTGTTTTTT.

This rearrangement joins TRBV27 to TRBJ1-4; 9 bases align to TRBD1. J lost 6 bases, V lost 4 bases, and 6 bases had no gene match. This CDR3 is 15 amino acids long. Germline CDR1 reads MNHEY; CDR2 reads SMNVEV (reference sequence). As DNA, the CDR3 is TGTGCCAGCAGTTCAGACAGGGGGTCGGATGAAAAACTGTTTTTT. Translation gives CASSSDRGSDEKLFF.

Note on this clone: The sample carries other DNA sequences with the same CDR3. This sequence joins TRBV19 and TRBJ1-1; D call uncertain. CDR1 LNHDA and CDR2 SQIVND come from the germline V gene (reference sequence). The CDR3 covers 13 residues. The ends were cut back, 3 bases at V and 0 bases at J, with 5 bases in the middle. CDR3 DNA: TGTGCCAGTAGTATTTCACTGAACACTGAAGCTTTCTTT. As protein: CASSISLNTEAFF.

The chain employs TRBV27 and TRBJ1-4; D ambiguous. In germline, CDR1 is MNHEY, CDR2 SMNVEV (reference sequence). V gave up 2 bases and J gave up 3 bases, with 10 bases separating them. The CDR3 length is 15 residues. This CDR3 is CASSLNEAPNEKLFF. The DNA for the CDR3 is TGTGCCAGCAGTTTAAACGAAGCTCCTAATGAAAAACTGTTTTTT.

This chain links TRBV6-6 with TRBJ1-2, with D maybe TRBD1 (6 bases). CDR3 size: 14 residues. Trimming cost V 2 bases and J 4 bases, with 11 bases left between them. In germline, CDR1 is MNHNY, CDR2 SVGAGI (reference sequence). This chain's CDR3 is CASSYSPGAYGYTF. In DNA form, the CDR3 reads TGTGCCAGCAGTTACAGTCCAGGGGCCTATGGCTACACCTTC.

This rearrangement joins TRBV5-5 to TRBJ2-2; TRBD1 matches 9 bases. The CDR3 is 15 residues long. V dropped 4 bases and J dropped 7; count of bases not matched to a gene: 8. Germline V gene data show CDR1 as SGHKS and CDR2 as YYEKEE (reference sequence). CDR3 in DNA: TGTGCCAGCAGCACCGGGACAGGGTTCGACGGGGAGCTGTTTTTT. This sequence encodes CASSTGTGFDGELFF.

The chain links TRBV9 to TRBJ1-1, with D possibly being TRBD1 (6 bases). This CDR3 spans 17 amino acids. CDR1 is SGDLS, CDR2 YYNGEE, per germline. V lost 4 bases and J 1 base, leaving 20 bases between the germline ends. The CDR3: CASSTNSRGGSNTEAFF. CDR3 DNA sequence: TGTGCCAGCAGCACCAACAGCAGGGGCGGGTCGAACACTGAAGCTTTCTTT.

The rearrangement links TRBV10-3 to TRBJ2-5; 9 bases fit TRBD2. Germline V lookup: CDR1 ENHRY, CDR2 SYGVKD. This CDR3 comprises 18 residues. Trimming cost V 4 bases and J 2 bases; bases outside gene matches: 14. The CDR3 here is CAISVRRSDLAGQETQYF. In DNA form, the CDR3 reads TGTGCCATCAGTGTCCGCCGTAGTGACCTAGCGGGGCAAGAGACCCAGTACTTC.

The chain is built from TRBV4-1 and TRBJ1-1, with D unresolved. This CDR3 is built from 14 residues. The V and J ends lost 0 bases and 1 base respectively, with 6 bases between them. The germline V gene encodes CDR1 MGHRA and CDR2 YSYEKL. As DNA, the CDR3 is TGCGCCAGCAGCCAAGACCCAGGGAACACTGAAGCTTTCTTT. This codes for CASSQDPGNTEAFF.

The chain is built from TRBV6-5 and TRBJ2-2; D is unresolved. The CDR3 sequence is 14 residues long. Germline CDR1 is MNHEY and CDR2 is SVGAGI. Trimming removed 6 bases from V and 9 bases from J, with 17 bases in between. CDR3 protein: CASSPTTVPRELFF. In DNA form, the CDR3 reads TGTGCCAGCAGCCCTACCACAGTGCCCCGGGAGCTGTTTTTT.

The chain couples TRBV11-2 to TRBJ1-6; D is undetermined. V lost 1 base to trimming and J lost 4 bases, with 8 bases between them. The CDR3 has 15 residues. Germline V gene lookup returns CDR1 SGHAT and CDR2 FQNNGV. The CDR3 region is CASSLASFYNSPLHF. The CDR3 nucleotides are TGTGCCAGCAGCTTAGCTAGCTTTTATAATTCACCCCTCCACTTT. The entire variable domain, with the rest obtained from reference TRBV11-2 and TRBJ1-6, is as follows: EAGVAQSPRYKIIEKRQSVAFWCNPISGHATLYWYQQILGQGPKLLIQFQNNGVVDDSQLPKDRFSAERLKGVDSTLKIQPAKLEDSAVYLCASSLASFYNSPLHFGNGTRLTVT.

The CDR3 region has the DNA TGTGCCAGCAGTTACTCTGGGGGCCTCCAAGAGACCCAGTACTTC. Its translation: CASSYSGGLQETQYF. This chain joins TRBV6-5 and TRBJ2-5; D is perhaps TRBD1 (6 bases). V lost 0 bases, J lost 1 base, and 9 bases lay in between. The CDR3 is made up of 15 amino acids. Per the germline V gene, CDR1 is MNHEY and CDR2 is SVGAGI.

V is TRBV2 and J is TRBJ1-3; D is undetermined. This CDR3 is 11 amino acids long. Trimming pared 11 bases from V and 4 bases from J, leaving 9 bases between. CDR1 and CDR2 from the germline V gene are SNHLY and FYNNEI. CDR3 coding DNA: TGTGCCGAAGTGGGCGGAAACACCATATATTTT. Its translation: CAEVGGNTIYF.

This sequence joins TRBV7-9 and TRBJ1-1; unclear D gene. CDR3 length: 12 residues. V was pared by 2 bases and J by 4 bases, with 5 bases between. Germline-derived CDR1 and CDR2 are SEHNR and FQNEAQ (reference sequence). The DNA for the CDR3 is TGTGCCAGCAGCTTAATTGTCACTGAAGCTTTCTTT. It specifies CASSLIVTEAFF. Filled out from reference TRBV7-9 and TRBJ1-1, the complete variable domain reads DTGVSQNPRHKITKRGQNVTFRCDPISEHNRLYWYRQTLGQGPEFLTYFQNEAQLEKSRLLSDRFSAERPKGSFSTLEIQRTEQGDSAMYLCASSLIVTEAFFGQGTRLTVV.

This clone has a single count. The gene calls are TRBV4-1 and TRBJ1-1; D is unresolved. V gave up 3 bases and J gave up 5 bases, with 16 bases separating them. This CDR3 region has 15 residues. Germline V CDR1 and CDR2: MGHRA, YSYEKL. The CDR3 DNA is TGCGCCAGCAGCCATGAAGGACCCCGGGGAACTGAAGCTTTCTTT. Amino acids: CASSHEGPRGTEAFF.

This clone was seen just once. This chain joins TRBV4-2 and TRBJ1-4; possibly TRBD1 for D (5 bases). This CDR3 region has 19 residues. Per germline, CDR1 LGHNA and CDR2 YNFKEQ. The germline V and J ends were trimmed by 3 bases and 0 bases, with 20 bases remaining between them. Here the CDR3 DNA reads TGTGCCAGCAGCCATAGAAGCACAGGCGGAAGCTCAACTAATGAAAAACTGTTTTTT. Protein product: CASSHRSTGGSSTNEKLFF.

The J gene is TRBJ2-1, the V gene TRBV28; D gene uncertain. V was shortened by 8 bases and J by 0 bases, with 17 bases between the two germline ends. The CDR3 covers 16 residues. The V gene's germline CDR1 is MDHEN and CDR2 SYDVKM. The CDR3 DNA follows: TGTGCCAGCGGCCCAGAAACAGAGAGCTCCTACAATGAGCAGTTCTTC. Translated: CASGPETESSYNEQFF.

This chain joins TRBV7-2 and TRBJ2-2, with D possibly matching TRBD1 (5 bases). The CDR3 is 16 amino acids. Looked up from germline, CDR1 is SGHTA and CDR2 is FQGNSA. Trimming took off 1 base at V and 6 bases at J, with 15 bases between the two ends. Here the CDR3 reads CASSLVHRSNPGELFF. As DNA, the CDR3 is TGTGCCAGCAGCTTAGTCCACAGGTCCAACCCCGGGGAGCTGTTTTTT.

J is TRBJ2-4 and V is TRBV10-1; the match to TRBD1 covers 7 bases. The germline CDR1 and CDR2 sequences are WNHNN and SYGVQD (reference sequence). The V and J ends lost 6 bases and 4 bases, in that order; junction bases with no gene match: 9. The CDR3 runs 15 residues. The DNA of the CDR3 is TGCGCCAGCAGGATTACAGACAGGGAGAAAAACATTCAGTACTTC. This translates into CASRITDREKNIQYF.

This chain uses TRBV7-2 with TRBJ2-7; the D is unclear. This CDR3 has 13 amino acids. Germline lookup yields CDR1 SGHTA and CDR2 FQGNSA. The V and J ends lost 0 bases and 2 bases respectively, with 5 bases between them. This chain's CDR3 is CASSLAAPYEQYV. The DNA of the CDR3 is TGTGCCAGCAGCTTAGCAGCACCCTACGAGCAGTACGTC.

The chain is built from TRBV7-9 and TRBJ1-1; 11 bases are a match to TRBD1. The germline V gene encodes CDR1 SEHNR and CDR2 FQNEAQ (reference sequence). J lost 5 bases, V lost 10 bases, and 9 bases had no gene match. This CDR3 region has 14 residues. DNA for the CDR3: TGTGCCACCCGGACAGGGGGCGCTTGGACTGAAGCTTTCTTT. Encoded protein: CATRTGGAWTEAFF. The full variable domain, its missing parts supplied by reference TRBV7-9 and TRBJ1-1, is DTGVSQNPRHKITKRGQNVTFRCDPISEHNRLYWYRQTLGQGPEFLTYFQNEAQLEKSRLLSDRFSAERPKGSFSTLEIQRTEQGDSAMYLCATRTGGAWTEAFFGQGTRLTVV.

The chain recombines TRBV2 with TRBJ2-5; 7 bases fit TRBD2. The CDR3 covers 13 residues. The V and J ends lost 5 bases and 5 bases, in that order; junction bases with no gene match: 5. The germline gives CDR1 SNHLY, CDR2 FYNNEI. CDR3 coding DNA: TGTGCCAGCAGTCCCGGGACTAAGGAGACCCAGTACTTC. It yields the protein CASSPGTKETQYF.